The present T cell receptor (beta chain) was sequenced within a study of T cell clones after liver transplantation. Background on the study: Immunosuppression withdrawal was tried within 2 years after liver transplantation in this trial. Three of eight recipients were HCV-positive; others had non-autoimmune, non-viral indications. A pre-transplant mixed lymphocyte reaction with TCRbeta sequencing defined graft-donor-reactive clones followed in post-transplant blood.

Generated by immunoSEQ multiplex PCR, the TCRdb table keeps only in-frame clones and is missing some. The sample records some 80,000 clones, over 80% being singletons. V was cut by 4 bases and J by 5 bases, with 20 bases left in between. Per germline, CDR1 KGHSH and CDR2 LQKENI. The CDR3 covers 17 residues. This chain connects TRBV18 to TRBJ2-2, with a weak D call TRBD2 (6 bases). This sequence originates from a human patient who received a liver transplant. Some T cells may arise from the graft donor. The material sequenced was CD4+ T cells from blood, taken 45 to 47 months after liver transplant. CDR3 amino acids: CASSLRTGTASTGELFF. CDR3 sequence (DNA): TGTGCCAGCTCACTTCGTACCGGGACTGCGAGTACCGGGGAGCTGTTTTTT.